These 12 T cell receptor beta chains share one sample of origin, sequenced in a study of monozygotic twins with inflammatory bowel disease. TCRdb re-called the 5' RACE reads and gives one entry per CDR3 protein, without DNA. The sample has some 150,000 distinct CDR3 sequences. The sequenced sample consisted of blood. The receptors derive from a human donor with ulcerative colitis or Crohn's disease, or a healthy co-twin of an affected twin (not recorded which).

The gene calls are TRBV20-1 and TRBJ2-5; as DNA is missing, the TRBD2 call by TCRdb cannot be tested. The CDR3 is 15 residues long. Per germline, CDR1 DFQATT and CDR2 SNEGSKA (reference sequence). Here the CDR3 reads CSASALGREGETQYF.

V is TRBV20-1 and J is TRBJ1-6; absent DNA, TCRdb's TRBD1 call cannot be checked. Germline lookup yields CDR1 DFQATT and CDR2 SNEGSKA (reference sequence). The CDR3 contains 15 residues. The chain's CDR3 is CSAAAGQRPNSPLHF.

This chain uses TRBV7-2 with TRBJ2-6; TCRdb reports TRBD2, a call that lacks DNA to check it against. This CDR3 spans 15 amino acids. Germline V gives CDR1 SGHTA, CDR2 FQGNSA. The CDR3 here is CASSTDSSGANVLTF.

The genes are TRBV20-1 and TRBJ2-1; the TCRdb D gene call, TRBD2, has no DNA to confirm it. CDR1 DFQATT and CDR2 SNEGSKA come from the germline V gene (reference sequence). The CDR3 contains 14 residues. The CDR3 region is CSASSGSSYNEQFF.

This chain joins TRBV6-2 or TRBV6-3 and TRBJ2-1; TCRdb picks TRBD1, but there is no DNA to check that call. The CDR3 consists of 14 residues. Looked up from germline, CDR1 is MNHEY and CDR2 is SVGEGT. The chain's CDR3 is CASSTGQSYNEQFF.

The gene calls are TRBV27 and TRBJ2-1. CDR1 MNHEY and CDR2 SMNVEV come from the germline V gene (reference sequence). The CDR3 length is 13 residues. The CDR3 reads CASSLTVWDEQFF.

This sequence joins TRBV20-1 and TRBJ1-2; TCRdb's D call, TRBD1, is unchecked because there is no DNA. The CDR3 has 11 amino acids. Germline loops: CDR1 DFQATT, CDR2 SNEGSKA (reference sequence). CDR3 sequence: CSASALYGYTF.

J is TRBJ1-3 and V is TRBV7-2; TCRdb's assignment of TRBD1 cannot be checked, as there is no DNA. This CDR3 comprises 16 residues. In germline, CDR1 is SGHTA, CDR2 FQGNSA. The CDR3 loop is CASSLAGTFSGNTIYF.

The chain employs TRBV7-2 and TRBJ2-1; checking the TCRdb D call of TRBD1 is not possible without DNA. CDR3 length equals 16 residues. The V gene's germline CDR1 is SGHTA and CDR2 FQGNSA. The CDR3 loop reads CASSQGVDRTVNEQFF.

This rearrangement joins TRBV7-6 to TRBJ2-5; TCRdb proposes TRBD1, but this gene call is untestable without DNA. The CDR3 runs to 15 residues. Germline V CDR1 and CDR2: SGHVS, FNYEAQ. CDR3 sequence: CASSPWTGPFETQYF.

The gene calls are TRBV28 and TRBJ2-5; the TCRdb D gene call, TRBD2, has no DNA to confirm it. Germline values: CDR1 MDHEN, CDR2 SYDVKM. The CDR3 has 20 residues. The CDR3 reads CASSFTSALLAGNYQETQYF.

This chain joins TRBV11-2 and TRBJ2-1; TCRdb indicates TRBD2, and absent DNA this call remains unverified. The CDR3 is 15 amino acids. Germline-derived CDR1 and CDR2 are SGHAT and FQNNGV. The CDR3 is CASSFTGTSEDEQFF.